The TCR beta chain described here comes from a study of blood T cells in healthy people across ages. Whole-study context: Per two T cells, about one barcoded beta molecule was captured through template switching.

Donors were systemically healthy Caucasian individuals from Russia aged roughly 6 to 95 years. A sample-barcoded 5' primer and a J-beta primer mix were used in a second PCR of roughly 7 to 11 cycles. One entry per CDR3 protein, called by TCRdb with MiXCR from the 5' RACE reads. This sample has roughly 800,000 distinct CDR3 sequences, with roughly 50% found just once. The TCR comes from a man between 25 and 39 years old in good health. Material for sequencing was blood.

The CDR3 coding sequence is TGTGCCAGCAGCTCCATTGAGGGGGGGACCTACGAGCAGTACTTC. The encoded protein is CASSSIEGGTYEQYF. This chain uses TRBV9 with TRBJ2-7; a weak D match, TRBD2 (7 bases). The V and J ends lost 4 bases and 2 bases respectively, with 16 bases between them. This CDR3 comprises 15 residues. Germline values: CDR1 SGDLS, CDR2 YYNGEE.